A single sample gave rise to the 24 T cell receptor beta chains below, sequenced in a study of type 1 regulatory T cells. No cognate antigen is known for these TCRs. TCRdb passed the reads through MiXCR, listing each CDR3 protein once. The table has 20,000 to 25,000 distinct CDR3 sequences, approximately 51% seen once. The sequenced sample was cultured T cells, either the whole culture or a sorted T cell fraction (not recorded which). The source of these receptors is a human donor in good health.

This clonotype has just a few counts. The chain links TRBV10-3 to TRBJ1-1, with D possibly TRBD1 on 6 matching bases. There are 11 residues in the CDR3. V was clipped by 7 bases and J by 7 bases, with 10 bases between them. Germline V gene lookup returns CDR1 ENHRY and CDR2 SYGVKD. This chain's CDR3 is CAITTGSEAFF. CDR3 coding DNA: TGTGCCATCACCACAGGGAGTGAAGCTTTCTTT.

The V gene is TRBV18, the J gene TRBJ2-5; TRBD2 agrees at 12 bases. Germline CDR1 and CDR2: KGHSH and LQKENI. After removal of 1 base from V and 2 bases from J, the junction contained 5 bases not matched to a gene. The CDR3 consists of 17 residues. For the CDR3, the DNA is TGTGCCAGCTCACCACAGACTAGCGGGGGTATGCAAGAGACCCAGTACTTC. Translated, it gives CASSPQTSGGMQETQYF.

V usage is TRBV5-1 and J usage is TRBJ1-1; 7 nucleotides align to TRBD1. CDR3 length: 13 residues. J was trimmed by 4 bases and V by 4 bases; bases with no gene match: 4. The V gene's germline CDR1 is SGHRS and CDR2 YFSETQ. CDR3 in DNA: TGCGCCAGCAGCCCTACAGGGGCCACTGAAGCTTTCTTT. Translation: CASSPTGATEAFF.

There are a few counts of this clonotype. The chain uses TRBV20-1 and TRBJ2-3, with D perhaps TRBD1 or TRBD2 (6 bases each). CDR1 is DFQATT, CDR2 SNEGSKA, per germline (reference sequence). V was cut by 5 bases and J by 2 bases, with 20 bases left in between. The CDR3 sequence is 16 residues long. The CDR3 spells CSAPRGLILNTDTQYF. CDR3 DNA sequence: TGCAGTGCTCCCCGGGGGCTCATATTAAACACAGATACGCAGTATTTT.

The V and J genes are TRBV20-1 and TRBJ2-7; D call uncertain. CDR3 length: 11 amino acids. The V end was cut by 6 bases, the J end by 5 bases, with 11 bases between. CDR1 is DFQATT and CDR2 is SNEGSKA in the germline V gene (reference sequence). The CDR3 loop is CSAPGSDEQYF. The CDR3 coding sequence is TGCAGTGCGCCCGGATCTGACGAGCAGTACTTC.

As for this clonotype: A much bigger clone sits one base away, suggesting this may be a read error. The rearrangement links TRBV12-3 or TRBV12-4 to TRBJ1-3; D might be TRBD1 (5 bases). This CDR3 region has 15 residues. CDR3 in amino acids: CASAVTAPIGNTINF. CDR3 nucleotide sequence: TGTGCCAGCGCGGTGACAGCCCCCATTGGAAACACCATAAATTTT.

This clonotype was seen a handful of times. The chain recombines TRBV6-1 with TRBJ2-6, with D perhaps matching TRBD1 (6 bases). Germline CDR1 and CDR2: MNHNS and SASEGT. The CDR3 has 14 amino acids. The germline V and J ends were trimmed by 6 bases and 6 bases, with 12 bases remaining between them. The CDR3 is CASREPGVANVLTF. In nucleotides, the CDR3 is TGTGCCAGCAGGGAACCAGGGGTGGCCAACGTCCTGACTTTC.

The chain links TRBV19 to TRBJ2-7; D might be TRBD1 (6 bases). This CDR3 is built from 14 residues. Deletions cut 5 bases from V and 0 bases from J, with 11 bases between. Germline CDR1 is LNHDA and CDR2 is SQIVND (reference sequence). The chain's CDR3 is CASSRRQDSYEQYF. DNA for the CDR3: TGTGCCAGTAGTCGCAGACAGGACTCCTACGAGCAGTACTTC.

This clonotype showed up just a few times. This chain connects TRBV23-1 to TRBJ1-6; D is undetermined. TRBV23-1 is identified as an open reading frame with a role that is uncertain. Trimming took off 0 bases at V and 1 base at J, with 10 bases between the two ends. CDR3 length equals 17 residues. Here the CDR3 reads CASSQSARGSYNSPLHF. In DNA, the CDR3 is TGCGCCAGCAGTCAATCAGCTCGGGGATCCTATAATTCACCCCTCCACTTT.

This clonotype is a singleton in its sample. The chain uses TRBV3-1 and TRBJ1-5; D might be TRBD1 (5 bases). V lost 3 bases and J lost 6, with 9 bases in between. This CDR3 is built from 13 residues. CDR1 is LGHDT, CDR2 YNNKEL, per germline (reference sequence). CDR3 amino acids: CASSQDMIQPQHF. CDR3 coding DNA: TGTGCCAGCAGCCAGGACATGATTCAGCCCCAGCATTTT.

The J gene is TRBJ2-3, the V gene TRBV20-1; TRBD2 matches 7 bases. The CDR3 length is 13 residues. Germline V gene sequence: CDR1 DFQATT, CDR2 SNEGSKA (reference sequence). V was pared by 3 bases and J by 4 bases, with 4 bases of the junction left unmatched. The chain's CDR3 is CSARGGDSDTQYF. CDR3 sequence (DNA): TGCAGTGCTAGGGGGGGGGATTCAGATACGCAGTATTTT.

The V and J genes are TRBV6-5 and TRBJ1-1, with a possible D match to TRBD1 (6 bases). Trimming shortened V by 5 bases and J by 0 bases, and 10 bases separated the two germline ends. The CDR3 length is 14 residues. Germline CDR1 is MNHEY and CDR2 is SVGAGI. This chain's CDR3 is CASSHRAMNTEAFF. The DNA for the CDR3 is TGTGCCAGCAGTCACAGGGCCATGAACACTGAAGCTTTCTTT.

The gene calls are TRBV11-2 and TRBJ2-3; the D is unclear. The CDR3 has 17 residues. Germline V lookup: CDR1 SGHAT, CDR2 FQNNGV. The germline V and J ends were trimmed by 0 bases and 5 bases, with 18 bases remaining between them. The DNA for the CDR3 is TGTGCCAGCAGCTTAGATCGGCTTGGGGTTGGTAAAGATACGCAGTATTTT. Protein sequence: CASSLDRLGVGKDTQYF.

The J gene is TRBJ1-3, the V gene TRBV6-5; TRBD1 agrees at 7 bases. This CDR3 has 17 amino acids. CDR1 is MNHEY, CDR2 SVGAGI, per germline. After removal of 0 bases from V and 0 bases from J, the junction contained 5 bases not matched to a gene. CDR3 in DNA: TGTGCCAGCAGTTACTCGACAGGGTCGAGCTCTGGAAACACCATATATTTT. Amino acids: CASSYSTGSSSGNTIYF.

This clonotype was counted a few times. The genes are TRBV4-1 and TRBJ1-4; a possible D gene is TRBD1 (6 bases). V lost 2 bases, J lost 4 bases, and 11 bases lay in between. Germline lookup yields CDR1 MGHRA and CDR2 YSYEKL. The CDR3 length is 15 residues. Here the CDR3 DNA reads TGCGCCAGCAGCCAACACCGGACAGTTAATGAAAAACTGTTTTTT. It specifies CASSQHRTVNEKLFF.

This clonotype was detected ten times or more. This rearrangement joins TRBV10-2 to TRBJ2-7, with 11 bases aligning to TRBD2. The CDR3 has 15 amino acids. V was pared by 5 bases and J by 2 bases, with 5 bases of the junction left unmatched. In germline, CDR1 is WSHSY, CDR2 SAAADI. DNA for the CDR3: TGCGCCAGCAGTAGGACTAGCGGGCAGGCCTACGAGCAGTACTTC. Protein: CASSRTSGQAYEQYF.

This clonotype was found a few times. The gene calls are TRBV19 and TRBJ1-2; 7 bases fit TRBD1. Per germline, CDR1 LNHDA and CDR2 SQIVND (reference sequence). The trim removed 5 bases at V and 4 bases at J, leaving 13 bases unmatched. The CDR3 spans 16 residues. CDR3 nucleotides: TGTGCCAGTAGTCCACGGGACAGATTTGTAACCTATGGCTACACCTTC. This sequence encodes CASSPRDRFVTYGYTF. The full variable domain, its missing parts supplied by reference TRBV19 and TRBJ1-2, is DGGITQSPKYLFRKEGQNVTLSCEQNLNHDAMYWYRQDPGQGLRLIYYSQIVNDFQKGDIAEGYSVSREKKESFPLTVTSAQKNPTAFYLCASSPRDRFVTYGYTFGSGTRLTVV.

The J gene is TRBJ1-5, the V gene TRBV19; D remains ambiguous. CDR1 is LNHDA and CDR2 is SQIVND in the germline V gene (reference sequence). Trimming left V 6 bases short and J 4 bases short, with 13 bases between. The CDR3 extends over 14 amino acids. The CDR3 DNA sequence: TGTGCCAGTAGAACAACAGCCAGAAATCAGCCCCAGCATTTT. It translates to CASRTTARNQPQHF. Filled out from reference TRBV19 and TRBJ1-5, the complete variable domain reads DGGITQSPKYLFRKEGQNVTLSCEQNLNHDAMYWYRQDPGQGLRLIYYSQIVNDFQKGDIAEGYSVSREKKESFPLTVTSAQKNPTAFYLCASRTTARNQPQHFGDGTRLSIL.

This chain links TRBV5-1 with TRBJ2-3, with 9 positions matching TRBD1. Germline CDR1 SGHRS, CDR2 YFSETQ. The CDR3 is 14 residues long. Trimming removed 2 bases from V and 5 bases from J; junction bases left unmatched: 3. CDR3 amino acids: CASSLQGARDTQYF. CDR3 coding DNA: TGCGCCAGCAGCTTACAGGGGGCCAGAGATACGCAGTATTTT.

The chain has TRBV23-1 and TRBJ1-5, with 7 positions matching TRBD1. TRBV23-1 is an ORF for which the function is uncertain. This CDR3 is 16 amino acids long. J lost 5 bases, V lost 3 bases, and 10 bases had no gene match. Written as DNA, the CDR3 is TGCGCCAGCAGTCACCATCGGACAGGCCCCCATCAGCCCCAGCATTTT. Protein: CASSHHRTGPHQPQHF.

The chain couples TRBV5-1 to TRBJ1-6, with D hard to call. Germline CDR1 and CDR2: SGHRS and YFSETQ. The CDR3 totals 14 residues. Trimming stripped 7 bases from V and 14 bases from J, with 22 bases between. The CDR3 is CASRNGQLTPALHF. The DNA for the CDR3 is TGCGCCAGCCGTAACGGGCAGCTCACTCCGGCCCTCCACTTT.

This clonotype occurred many times. At one of its ends the junction is not consistent with the germline gene, which may arise from a read error. The chain links TRBV7-7 to TRBJ2-2, with D possibly being TRBD1 (6 bases). CDR1 SSHAT and CDR2 FNYEAQ come from the germline V gene (reference sequence). The CDR3 runs 15 residues. CDR3 in amino acids: CASSPGTSITGELFF. The DNA of the CDR3 is TGTGCTAGCAGCCCCGGGACATCCATCACCGGGGAGCTGTTTTTT.

The chain links TRBV7-8 to TRBJ2-1, with TRBD1 identical over 8 bases. J lost 7 bases, V lost 2 bases, and 4 bases had no gene match. The germline V gene encodes CDR1 SGHVS and CDR2 FQNEAQ. The CDR3 is 14 residues long. The CDR3 sequence: CASSLQGALNEQFF. CDR3 bases: TGTGCCAGCAGCTTACAGGGGGCCTTAAATGAGCAGTTCTTC.

This clonotype was counted between two and nine times. J is TRBJ2-2 and V is TRBV7-2, with 13 bases matching TRBD2. This CDR3 comprises 17 residues. With V trimmed by 5 bases and J by 3 bases, 6 bases remained unmatched. CDR1 SGHTA and CDR2 FQGNSA come from the germline V gene. Here the CDR3 reads CASSLLAGGRHTGELFF. The CDR3 DNA reads TGTGCCAGCAGCCTACTAGCGGGGGGGCGGCACACCGGGGAGCTGTTTTTT.